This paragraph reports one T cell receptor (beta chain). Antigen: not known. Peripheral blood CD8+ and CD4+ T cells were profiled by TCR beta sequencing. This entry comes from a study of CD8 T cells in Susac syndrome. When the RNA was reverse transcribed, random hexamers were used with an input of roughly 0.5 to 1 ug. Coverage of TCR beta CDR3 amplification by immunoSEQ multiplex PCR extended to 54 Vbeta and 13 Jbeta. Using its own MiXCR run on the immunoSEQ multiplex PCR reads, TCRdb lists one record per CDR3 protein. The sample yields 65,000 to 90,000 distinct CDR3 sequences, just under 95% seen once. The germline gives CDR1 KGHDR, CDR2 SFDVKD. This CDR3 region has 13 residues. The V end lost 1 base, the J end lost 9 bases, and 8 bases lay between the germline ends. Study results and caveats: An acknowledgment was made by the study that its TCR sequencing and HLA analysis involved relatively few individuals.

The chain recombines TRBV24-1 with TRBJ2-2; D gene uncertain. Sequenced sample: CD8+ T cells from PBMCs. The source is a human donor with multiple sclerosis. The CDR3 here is CATSDLGSWELFF. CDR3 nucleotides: TGTGCCACCAGTGATTTAGGGTCTTGGGAGCTGTTTTTT.